Given below is one T cell receptor beta chain in context. The antigen it recognizes is unknown. Libraries were constructed by 5' RACE. Preparation of each TCR library used around 3.5 ug of total RNA. For each sample, cDNA was synthesized in eight separate reactions using SMARTScribe reverse transcriptase. Unique molecular identifiers containing a 6-nucleotide sample barcode were introduced through template switching during cDNA synthesis. TCRalpha and TCRbeta cDNA was amplified in two nested PCRs of around 15 and 9 cycles, and bead purification was carried out after each PCR. Before amplification, the cDNA was both treated with uracil DNA-glycosylase and purified with the QIAquick PCR purification kit. In the second PCR, Illumina TruSeq-compatible adapters and sample-specific barcodes were added. TapeStation and Qubit were used to check library quality and concentration, and around 4.7 ng of each library was pooled. The pooled libraries were sequenced with 2 x 100 bp reads and custom sequencing primers on an Illumina HiSeq2500 single-index Rapid Run. The source study handled its data this way. UMI-based consensus assembly with MiGEC version 1.2.6 was used to correct PCR and sequencing errors. MiXCR version 2.1.1 was used for V(D)J alignment, clonotype assembly and CDR3 extraction. Normalisation of gene usage, clonotype sharing and MAIT/NKT TCR abundance was achieved by analysing the top 1000, 10 000 and 20 000 clonotypes per sample. After downsampling to 27 000 UMIs, diversity was calculated as the inverse Simpson index using the vegan R package. Paired Mann-Whitney U tests on discordant twin pairs were used, with Benjamini-Hochberg multiple-testing correction. TCRdb reprocessed the reads, and each CDR3 protein sequence is entered once, without DNA. The V and J calls reflect TCRdb's pipeline rather than the authors' work. This sample's records show 300,000 to 450,000 distinct CDR3 sequences. Together, the top ten hold 2.6% of the sample.

This sample was included in a study of monozygotic twins with inflammatory bowel disease (dated by TCRdb to about 2019). Concerning the study at large: In total, around 30 monozygotic twin pairs made up the full study: 19 Danish pairs, all IBD-discordant, plus nine German pairs, of which four were IBD-concordant and five were IBD-discordant. Disease-associated traits were sought mainly through comparisons between IBD patients and their genetically identical healthy co-twins within discordant pairs. Each individual had, on average, about 151 000 unique TCRalpha sequences and 181 000 unique TCRbeta sequences available for analysis.

From each donor, an approximately 2.5 ml peripheral blood sample was collected into PAXgene tubes and stored at -80 degrees C. Without any T cell sorting, total RNA was extracted from whole blood using the PAXgene blood miRNA kit on an automated QIAcube. Peripheral blood from monozygotic twin pairs concordant or discordant for inflammatory bowel disease was subjected to deep TCRalpha and TCRbeta repertoire profiling with unique molecular barcoding. Smoking habits were recorded for all twin pairs, and individuals were classified as current, former or never smokers. CDR1 and CDR2, looked up from the germline V gene, are SGDLS and YYNGEE. The CDR3 numbers 14 residues from cysteine through phenylalanine. No DNA is listed. The paper as a whole reports these results and caveats: Repertoire similarity did not differ between concordant and discordant twins, possibly due to limited statistical power. TCRbeta repertoire diversity, by inverse Simpson index, was decreased in IBD patients compared with their healthy co-twins. Because patients were on differing immunosuppressive treatments, the repertoires may have picked up extra background noise and inter-individual variability. IBD patients shared fewer clonotypes with other individuals than healthy twins did, most markedly in patients showing signs of disease activity. Different T cell subtypes could not be distinguished in the analysis. The results gave no support for a single strong signal or clonotype linked to IBD.

This TCR was sampled from a human donor with ulcerative colitis or Crohn's disease, or a healthy co-twin of an affected twin (not recorded which). The rearranged segments are TRBV9 and TRBJ2-7; with no DNA, the TCRdb D assignment of TRBD1 cannot be verified. The sample consisted of blood. CDR3 reads: CASSVDGHKYEQYF.